The 2 T cell receptor beta chains presented below share a single source sample, sequenced in a study of blood T cells in healthy people across ages. With a J-beta primer mix and a sample-barcoded 5' primer, a second PCR ran roughly 6 to 11 cycles. MiXCR, applied by TCRdb to the 5' RACE reads, yields one record per CDR3 protein. The sample holds roughly 800,000 distinct CDR3 sequences, roughly 60% seen once. The source material was blood. The receptors were gathered from a man aged 30 to 45 in good health.

The chain combines TRBV27 with TRBJ2-1, with 9 bases lining up with TRBD1. Per germline, CDR1 MNHEY and CDR2 SMNVEV (reference sequence). The CDR3 contains 15 residues. The ends lost 6 bases at V and 6 bases at J; junction bases unmatched: 9. CDR3 protein: CASSPRDRVGNEQFF. CDR3 nucleotide sequence: TGTGCCAGCAGCCCCCGGGACAGGGTTGGCAATGAGCAGTTCTTC.

The chain joins TRBV7-2 to TRBJ1-2, with 9 positions matching TRBD1. The CDR3 is 15 amino acids. Germline loops: CDR1 SGHTA, CDR2 FQGNSA. Losses at the gene ends were 4 bases for V and 6 bases for J; bases not matched to a gene: 9. CDR3 amino acids: CASSYRGQGYHGYTF. The CDR3 DNA sequence: TGTGCCAGCAGCTACCGGGGACAGGGTTACCATGGCTACACCTTC.